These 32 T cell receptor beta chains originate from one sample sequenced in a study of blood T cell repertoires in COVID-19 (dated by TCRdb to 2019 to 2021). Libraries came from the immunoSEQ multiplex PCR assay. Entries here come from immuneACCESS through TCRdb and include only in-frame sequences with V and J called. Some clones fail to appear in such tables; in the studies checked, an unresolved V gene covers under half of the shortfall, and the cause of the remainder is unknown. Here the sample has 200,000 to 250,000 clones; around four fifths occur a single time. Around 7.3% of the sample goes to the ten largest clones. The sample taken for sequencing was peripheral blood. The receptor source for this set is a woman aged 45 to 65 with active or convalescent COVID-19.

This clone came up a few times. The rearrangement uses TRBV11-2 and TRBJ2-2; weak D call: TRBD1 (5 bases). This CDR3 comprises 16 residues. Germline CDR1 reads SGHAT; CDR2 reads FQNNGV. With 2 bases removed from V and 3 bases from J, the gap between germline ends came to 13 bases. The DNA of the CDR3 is TGTGCCAGCAGCTTAAAATCAGGGTGGGACACCGGGGAGCTGTTTTTT. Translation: CASSLKSGWDTGELFF.

In DNA form, the CDR3 reads TGCGCCAGCAGCTCCACCGCCGGGACTAGCGGGAGCACAGATACGCAGTATTTT. The encoded protein is CASSSTAGTSGSTDTQYF. This chain links TRBV5-1 with TRBJ2-3, with 12 bases matching TRBD2. The CDR3 spans 18 residues. After removal of 3 bases from V and 0 bases from J, the junction contained 8 bases not matched to a gene. Germline-derived CDR1 and CDR2 are SGHRS and YFSETQ.

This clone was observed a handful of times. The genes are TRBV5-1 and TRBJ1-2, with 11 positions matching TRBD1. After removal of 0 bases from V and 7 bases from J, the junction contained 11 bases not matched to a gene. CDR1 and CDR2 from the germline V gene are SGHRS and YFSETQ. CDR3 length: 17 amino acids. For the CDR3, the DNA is TGCGCCAGCAGCTTGGGAGGACAGGGGGCGCAAAATAGTGGCTACACCTTC. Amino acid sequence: CASSLGGQGAQNSGYTF.

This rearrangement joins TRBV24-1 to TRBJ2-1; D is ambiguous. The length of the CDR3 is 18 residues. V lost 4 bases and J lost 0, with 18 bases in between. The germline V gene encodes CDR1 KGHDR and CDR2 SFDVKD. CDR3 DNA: TGTGCCACCAGTGACCCAGGTCCCGACCCCGGCTCCTACAATGAGCAGTTCTTC. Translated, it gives CATSDPGPDPGSYNEQFF.

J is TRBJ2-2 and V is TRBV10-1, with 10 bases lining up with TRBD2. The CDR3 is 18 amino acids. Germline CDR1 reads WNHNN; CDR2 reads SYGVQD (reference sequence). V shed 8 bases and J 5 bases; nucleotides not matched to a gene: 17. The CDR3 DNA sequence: TGCGCCAGCCTTATCACCAGGCTAGCGGGAGAGGATACCGGGGAGCTGTTTTTT. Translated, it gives CASLITRLAGEDTGELFF.

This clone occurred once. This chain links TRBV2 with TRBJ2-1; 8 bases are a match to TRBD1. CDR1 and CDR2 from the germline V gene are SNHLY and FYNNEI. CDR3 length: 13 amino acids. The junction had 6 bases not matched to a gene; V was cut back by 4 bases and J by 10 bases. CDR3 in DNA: TGTGCCAGCAGTGGGGGACAGGTTGGAGAGCAGTTCTTC. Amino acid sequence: CASSGGQVGEQFF.

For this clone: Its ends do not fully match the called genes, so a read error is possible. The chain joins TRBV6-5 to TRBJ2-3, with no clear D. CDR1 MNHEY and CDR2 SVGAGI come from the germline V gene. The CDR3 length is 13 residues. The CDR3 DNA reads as TGTGCCAGCAGTTCCTCGGTCACACATACGCAGTATTTT. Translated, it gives CASSSSVTHTQYF.

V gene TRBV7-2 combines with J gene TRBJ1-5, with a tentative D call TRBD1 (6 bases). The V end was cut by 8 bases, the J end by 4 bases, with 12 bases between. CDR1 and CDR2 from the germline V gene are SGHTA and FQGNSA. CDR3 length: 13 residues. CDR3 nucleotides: TGTGCCAGCGCGTCCGGGACAAATCAGCCCCAGCATTTT. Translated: CASASGTNQPQHF.

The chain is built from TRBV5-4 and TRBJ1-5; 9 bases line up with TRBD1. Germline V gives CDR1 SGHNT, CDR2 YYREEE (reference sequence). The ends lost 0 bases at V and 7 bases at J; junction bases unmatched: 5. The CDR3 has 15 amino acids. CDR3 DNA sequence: TGTGCCAGCAGCTTGGAGCTGGACAGGGGACAGCCCCAGCATTTT. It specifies CASSLELDRGQPQHF. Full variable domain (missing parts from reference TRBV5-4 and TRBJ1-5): ETGVTQSPTHLIKTRGQQVTLRCSSQSGHNTVSWYQQALGQGPQFIFQYYREEENGRGNFPPRFSGLQFPNYSSELNVNALELDDSALYLCASSLELDRGQPQHFGDGTRLSIL.

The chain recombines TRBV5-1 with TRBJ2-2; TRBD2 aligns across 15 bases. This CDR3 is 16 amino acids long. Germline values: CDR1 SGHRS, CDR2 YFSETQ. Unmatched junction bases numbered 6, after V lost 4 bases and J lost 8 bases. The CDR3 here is CASSPGLAGGQGELFF. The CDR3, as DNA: TGCGCCAGCAGCCCCGGACTAGCGGGGGGGCAAGGGGAGCTGTTTTTT.

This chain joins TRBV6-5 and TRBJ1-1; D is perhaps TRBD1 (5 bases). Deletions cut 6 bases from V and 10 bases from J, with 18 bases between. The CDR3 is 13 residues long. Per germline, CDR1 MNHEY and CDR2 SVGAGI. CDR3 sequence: CASSVNIRGGAFF. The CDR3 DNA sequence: TGTGCCAGCAGCGTAAATATTCGGGGGGGAGCTTTCTTT.

The CDR3 nucleotides are TGTGCCAGCAGTGACCGGGACAGGGGAAGAGTCGAGCAGTACTTC. Translation: CASSDRDRGRVEQYF. This chain uses TRBV6-1 with TRBJ2-7; 10 nucleotides agree with TRBD1. J was trimmed by 6 bases and V by 3 bases; bases with no gene match: 8. The CDR3 is made up of 15 amino acids. Per germline, CDR1 MNHNS and CDR2 SASEGT.

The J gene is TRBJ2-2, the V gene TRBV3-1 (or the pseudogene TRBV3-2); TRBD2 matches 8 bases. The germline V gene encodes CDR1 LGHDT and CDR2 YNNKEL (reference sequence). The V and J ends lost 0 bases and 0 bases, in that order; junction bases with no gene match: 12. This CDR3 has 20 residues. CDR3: CASSQEGGGGPLPNTGELFF. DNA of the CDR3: TGTGCCAGCAGCCAAGAAGGAGGCGGGGGGCCTCTACCGAACACCGGGGAGCTGTTTTTT.

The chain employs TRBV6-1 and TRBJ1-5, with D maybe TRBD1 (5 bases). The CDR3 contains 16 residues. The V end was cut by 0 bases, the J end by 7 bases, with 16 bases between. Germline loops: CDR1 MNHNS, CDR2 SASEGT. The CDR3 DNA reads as TGTGCCAGCAGTGAAGCCTCGGGGGGACGGCGACAGCCCCAGCATTTT. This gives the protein CASSEASGGRRQPQHF.

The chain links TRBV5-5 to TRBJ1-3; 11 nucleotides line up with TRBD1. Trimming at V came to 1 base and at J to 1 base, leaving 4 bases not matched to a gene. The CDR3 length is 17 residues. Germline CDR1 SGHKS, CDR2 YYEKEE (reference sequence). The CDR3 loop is CASSLYGTGGSGNTIYF. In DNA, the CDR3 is TGTGCCAGCAGCTTGTACGGGACAGGGGGATCTGGAAACACCATATATTTT.

The CDR3 nucleotides are TGTGCCAGCACGGTTCTGAACACTGAAGCTTTCTTT. Protein sequence: CASTVLNTEAFF. The chain uses TRBV6-5 and TRBJ1-1; D gene ambiguous. Germline V lookup: CDR1 MNHEY, CDR2 SVGAGI. The CDR3 extends over 12 amino acids. Trimming took 7 bases from V and 0 from J, leaving 6 bases between them.

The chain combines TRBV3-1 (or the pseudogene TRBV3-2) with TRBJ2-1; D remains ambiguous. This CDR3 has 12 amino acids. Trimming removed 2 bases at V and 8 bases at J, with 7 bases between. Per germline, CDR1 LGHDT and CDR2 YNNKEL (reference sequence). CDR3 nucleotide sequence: TGTGCCAGCAGCCAAAATCCGGATGAGCAGTTCTTC. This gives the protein CASSQNPDEQFF.

CDR3 in DNA: TGTGCCAGCGGTCGGAGCGGGAGGTCCTCCTACGAGCAGTACTTC. Amino acids: CASGRSGRSSYEQYF. The chain combines TRBV6-5 with TRBJ2-7; the match to TRBD2 covers 9 bases. The CDR3 has 15 amino acids. With V trimmed by 8 bases and J by 0 bases, 8 bases remained unmatched. From germline, CDR1 is MNHEY and CDR2 SVGAGI.

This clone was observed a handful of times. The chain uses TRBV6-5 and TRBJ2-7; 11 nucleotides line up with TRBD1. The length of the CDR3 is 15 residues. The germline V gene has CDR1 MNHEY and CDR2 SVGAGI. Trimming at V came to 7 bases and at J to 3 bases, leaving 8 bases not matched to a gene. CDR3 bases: TGTGCCAGCACAACGTCCGGGACAGGGGGCTACGAGCAGTACGTC. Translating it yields CASTTSGTGGYEQYV.

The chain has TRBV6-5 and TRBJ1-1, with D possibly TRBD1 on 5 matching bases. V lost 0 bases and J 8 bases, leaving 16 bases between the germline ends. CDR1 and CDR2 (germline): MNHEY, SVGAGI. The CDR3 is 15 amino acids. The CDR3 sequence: CASSYSYGGAVEAFF. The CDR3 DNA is TGTGCCAGCAGTTACTCGTACGGGGGTGCGGTGGAAGCTTTCTTT.

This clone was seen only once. CDR3 loop: CASSLGTGITYNSPLHF. The CDR3 DNA is TGTGCCAGCAGCTTGGGGACAGGGATCACCTATAATTCACCCCTCCACTTT. The chain couples TRBV5-6 to TRBJ1-6; 8 bases map to TRBD1. V was clipped by 0 bases and J by 2 bases; unmatched bases: 4. Germline CDR1 SGHDT, CDR2 YYEEEE. The CDR3 contains 17 residues.

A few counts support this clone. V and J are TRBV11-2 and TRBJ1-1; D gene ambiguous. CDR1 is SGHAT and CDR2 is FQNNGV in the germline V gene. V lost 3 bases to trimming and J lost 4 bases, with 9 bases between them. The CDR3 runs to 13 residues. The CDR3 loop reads CASSFAGRTEAFF. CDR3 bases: TGTGCCAGCAGCTTCGCAGGTCGCACTGAAGCTTTCTTT.

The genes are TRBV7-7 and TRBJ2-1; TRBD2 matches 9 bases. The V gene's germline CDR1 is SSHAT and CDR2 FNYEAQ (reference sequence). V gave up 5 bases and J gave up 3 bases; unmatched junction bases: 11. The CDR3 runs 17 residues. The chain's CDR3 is CASSPIRAGGVYNEQFF. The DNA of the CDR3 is TGTGCCAGCAGCCCTATCAGAGCGGGGGGCGTCTACAATGAGCAGTTCTTC.

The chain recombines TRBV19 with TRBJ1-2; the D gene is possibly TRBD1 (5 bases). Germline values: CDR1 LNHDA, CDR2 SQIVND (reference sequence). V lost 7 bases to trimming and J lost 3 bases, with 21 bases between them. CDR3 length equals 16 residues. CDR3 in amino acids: CASKRGLTQDHYGYTF. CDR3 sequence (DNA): TGTGCCAGTAAAAGGGGCCTTACGCAGGATCACTATGGCTACACCTTC.

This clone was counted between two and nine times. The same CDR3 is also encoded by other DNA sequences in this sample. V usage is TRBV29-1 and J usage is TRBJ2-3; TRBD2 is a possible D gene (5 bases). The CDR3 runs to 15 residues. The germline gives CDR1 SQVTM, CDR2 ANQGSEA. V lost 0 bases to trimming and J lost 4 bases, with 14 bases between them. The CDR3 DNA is TGCAGCGTTGAAGATGGTCTAGCAGTGTCAGATACGCAGTATTTT. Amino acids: CSVEDGLAVSDTQYF.

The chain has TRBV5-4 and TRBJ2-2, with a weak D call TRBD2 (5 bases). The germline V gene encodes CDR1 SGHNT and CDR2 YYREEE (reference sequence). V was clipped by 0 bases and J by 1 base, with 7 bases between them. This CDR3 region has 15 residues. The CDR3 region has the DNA TGTGCCAGCAGCTTGGTCCGGGGGAACACCGGGGAGCTGTTTTTT. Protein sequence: CASSLVRGNTGELFF.

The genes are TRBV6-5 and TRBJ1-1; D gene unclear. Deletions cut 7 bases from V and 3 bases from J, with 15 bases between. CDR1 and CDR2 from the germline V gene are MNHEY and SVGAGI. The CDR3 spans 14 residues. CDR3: CASKPGIFYTEAFF. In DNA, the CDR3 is TGTGCCAGCAAACCGGGAATCTTTTACACTGAAGCTTTCTTT.

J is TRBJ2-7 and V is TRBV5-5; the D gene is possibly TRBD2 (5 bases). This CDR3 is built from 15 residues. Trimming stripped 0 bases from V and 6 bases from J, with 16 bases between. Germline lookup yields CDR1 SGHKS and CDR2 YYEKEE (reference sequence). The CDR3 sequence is CASSLGVGGPTEQYV. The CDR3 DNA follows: TGTGCCAGCAGCTTGGGCGTCGGAGGTCCGACCGAGCAGTACGTC.

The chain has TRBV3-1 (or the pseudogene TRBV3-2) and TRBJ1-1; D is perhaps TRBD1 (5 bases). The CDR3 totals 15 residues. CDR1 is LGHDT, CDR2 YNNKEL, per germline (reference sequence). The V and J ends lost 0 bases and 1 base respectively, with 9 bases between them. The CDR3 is CASSQDRRGNTEAFF. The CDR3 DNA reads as TGTGCCAGCAGCCAAGATAGGAGGGGGAACACTGAAGCTTTCTTT.

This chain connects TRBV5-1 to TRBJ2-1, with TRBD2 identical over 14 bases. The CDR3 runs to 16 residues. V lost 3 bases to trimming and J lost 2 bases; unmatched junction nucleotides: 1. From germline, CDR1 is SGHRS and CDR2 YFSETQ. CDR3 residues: CASSWTSGGTYNEQFF. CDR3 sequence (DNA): TGCGCCAGCAGCTGGACTAGCGGGGGGACCTACAATGAGCAGTTCTTC.

CDR3 residues: CASSPGIVANYGYTF. CDR3 nucleotide sequence: TGTGCCAGCAGCCCCGGGATCGTAGCTAACTATGGCTACACCTTC. The chain joins TRBV7-2 to TRBJ1-2; D is unclear. This CDR3 contains 15 residues. V lost 5 bases, J lost 0 bases, and 13 bases lay in between. Germline V gives CDR1 SGHTA, CDR2 FQGNSA.

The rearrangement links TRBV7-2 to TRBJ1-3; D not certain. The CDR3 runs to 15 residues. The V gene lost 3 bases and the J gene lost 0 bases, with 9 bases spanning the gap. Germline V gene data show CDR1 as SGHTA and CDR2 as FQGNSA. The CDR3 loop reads CASSLKQSSGNTIYF. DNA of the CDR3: TGTGCCAGCAGCTTGAAACAGTCCTCTGGAAACACCATATATTTT.